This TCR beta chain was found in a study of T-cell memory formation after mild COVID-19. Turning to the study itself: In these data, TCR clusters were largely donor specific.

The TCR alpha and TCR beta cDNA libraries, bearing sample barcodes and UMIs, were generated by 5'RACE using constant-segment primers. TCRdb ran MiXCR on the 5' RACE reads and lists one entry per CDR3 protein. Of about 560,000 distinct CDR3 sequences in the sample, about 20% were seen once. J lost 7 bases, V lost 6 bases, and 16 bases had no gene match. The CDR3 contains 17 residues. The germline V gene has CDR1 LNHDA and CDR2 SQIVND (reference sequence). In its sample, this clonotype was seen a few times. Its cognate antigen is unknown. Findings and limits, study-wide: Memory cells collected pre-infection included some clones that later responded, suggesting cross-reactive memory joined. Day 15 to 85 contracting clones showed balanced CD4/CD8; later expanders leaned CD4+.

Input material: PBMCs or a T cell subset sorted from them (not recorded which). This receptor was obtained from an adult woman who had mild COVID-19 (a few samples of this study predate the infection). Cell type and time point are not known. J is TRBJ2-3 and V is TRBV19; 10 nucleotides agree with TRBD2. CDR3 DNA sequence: TGTGCCAGTAGGAGGTCACTGCGGAGCGGGGGGGAACATACGCAGTATTTT. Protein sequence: CASRRSLRSGGEHTQYF.